The present TCR beta chain was sequenced within a study of T cell responses to AZD1222 COVID-19 vaccine. Measured with immunoSEQ multiplex PCR; TCRdb has only the in-frame clones, and not every one. The profile covers almost 95,000 clones, with around 84% appearing a single time and over 3.5% taken by the ten largest. Germline lookup yields CDR1 LNHDA and CDR2 SQIVND (reference sequence). This CDR3 comprises 14 residues. With V trimmed by 4 bases and J by 4 bases, 4 bases remained unmatched. Sequences were derived from peripheral blood, sampled 28 days after the second AZD1222 dose. This sequence originates from an adult who received the AZD1222 COVID-19 vaccine. The J gene is TRBJ2-5, the V gene TRBV19; TRBD1 agrees at 9 bases. The CDR3 DNA reads TGTGCCAGTAGTACCAACAGGGGGCGAGAGACCCAGTACTTC. Amino acid sequence: CASSTNRGRETQYF. Together with reference TRBV19 and TRBJ2-5, the CDR3 gives the full variable domain: DGGITQSPKYLFRKEGQNVTLSCEQNLNHDAMYWYRQDPGQGLRLIYYSQIVNDFQKGDIAEGYSVSREKKESFPLTVTSAQKNPTAFYLCASSTNRGRETQYFGPGTRLLVL.